Detailed here is one T cell receptor (beta chain). Between the trimmed V and J ends, which lost 8 bases and 5 bases, there was a span of 10 bases. The germline gives CDR1 MNHEY, CDR2 SVGEGT. The CDR3 loop spans 12 amino acids. This specimen belongs to a study of T-cell reconstitution after alpha-beta-depleted transplantation in children. Construction of the TCRbeta library involved unique molecular identifiers. TCRdb itself ran the PCR reads through MiXCR, one entry per CDR3 protein. The data hold about 980,000 distinct CDR3 sequences, with roughly 29% observed a single time. The source is a boy under two years old who had a stem cell transplant for SCID, so the T cells may come from the graft donor. Sequencing was performed on PBMCs, mostly from graft donor cells, taken 360 days after TCRalphabeta/CD19-depleted stem cell transplant. This chain uses TRBV6-2 or TRBV6-3 with TRBJ1-5; D is perhaps TRBD1 (5 bases). Here the CDR3 DNA reads TGTGCCAGCGGTACACAGGATCAGCCCCAGCATTTT. Translating gives CASGTQDQPQHF.